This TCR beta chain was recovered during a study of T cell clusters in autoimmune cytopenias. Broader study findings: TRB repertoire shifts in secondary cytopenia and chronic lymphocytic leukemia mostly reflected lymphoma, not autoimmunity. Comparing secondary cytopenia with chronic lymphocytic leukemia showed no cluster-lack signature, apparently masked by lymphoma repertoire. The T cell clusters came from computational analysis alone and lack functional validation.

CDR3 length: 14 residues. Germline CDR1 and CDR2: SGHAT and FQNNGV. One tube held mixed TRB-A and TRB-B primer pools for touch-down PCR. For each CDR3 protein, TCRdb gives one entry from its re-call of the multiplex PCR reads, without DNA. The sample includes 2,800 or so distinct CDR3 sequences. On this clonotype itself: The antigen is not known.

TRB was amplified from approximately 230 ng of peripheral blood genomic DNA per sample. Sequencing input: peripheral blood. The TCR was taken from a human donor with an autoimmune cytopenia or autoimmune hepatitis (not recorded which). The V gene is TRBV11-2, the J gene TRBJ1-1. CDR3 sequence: CASSPWGGGTEAFF.